The source of this T cell receptor (beta chain) is a study of blood T cell repertoires in COVID-19. The overall study: Researchers got acute and convalescent COVID-19 samples from the United States, Italy and Spain.

Germline values: CDR1 SGHRS, CDR2 YFSETQ. V lost 4 bases and J 4 bases, leaving 11 bases between the germline ends. The CDR3 has 14 residues. TCRdb's table, derived via immunoSEQ multiplex PCR, lists solely in-frame clones and lacks some. The sample shows 110,000 or so clones, approximately 86% of them seen only once. The sequence was obtained from a human donor in a cohort sampled during active COVID-19. This chain connects TRBV5-1 to TRBJ2-2, with D perhaps matching TRBD1 (7 bases). Sequenced input: peripheral blood. CDR3 in amino acids: CASSAGQSTGELFF. CDR3 DNA: TGCGCCAGCAGCGCGGGACAGAGCACCGGGGAGCTGTTTTTT.